This T cell receptor beta chain was observed in a study of OX40 agonist ivuxolimab in advanced cancers. Exclusion applied to patients with autoimmune disease history or systemic immunosuppression. Drawing of blood for sampling happened at baseline, at cycle 4 day 1, and at cycle 7 day 1. For this clone: Its antigen is not known.

Study-wide points: At 0.1 to 3.0 mg/kg and by week 6, clonal expansion occurred in CD4+ and CD8+ blood T cells.

Generated by immunoSEQ multiplex PCR, the TCRdb table keeps only in-frame clones and is missing some. The repertoire holds tens of thousands of clones, with roughly 94% as singletons. Germline V lookup: CDR1 SGHDN, CDR2 FVKESK. The V end was cut by 0 bases, the J end by 6 bases, with 6 bases between. CDR3 length: 13 residues. The specimen comprised CD4+ or CD8+ T cells sorted from blood, sampled in a trial of the OX40 agonist ivuxolimab. The chain uses TRBV14 and TRBJ2-1; D ambiguous. The clonotype originates from an adult with an advanced solid tumor such as melanoma, head and neck, liver or kidney cancer. The CDR3 sequence is CASSQEALNEQFF. The CDR3 DNA sequence: TGTGCCAGCAGCCAAGAGGCCCTCAATGAGCAGTTCTTC. The full variable domain, its missing parts supplied by reference TRBV14 and TRBJ2-1, is EAGVTQFPSHSVIEKGQTVTLRCDPISGHDNLYWYRRVMGKEIKFLLHFVKESKQDESGMPNNRFLAERTGGTYSTLKVQPAELEDSGVYFCASSQEALNEQFFGPGTRLTVL.